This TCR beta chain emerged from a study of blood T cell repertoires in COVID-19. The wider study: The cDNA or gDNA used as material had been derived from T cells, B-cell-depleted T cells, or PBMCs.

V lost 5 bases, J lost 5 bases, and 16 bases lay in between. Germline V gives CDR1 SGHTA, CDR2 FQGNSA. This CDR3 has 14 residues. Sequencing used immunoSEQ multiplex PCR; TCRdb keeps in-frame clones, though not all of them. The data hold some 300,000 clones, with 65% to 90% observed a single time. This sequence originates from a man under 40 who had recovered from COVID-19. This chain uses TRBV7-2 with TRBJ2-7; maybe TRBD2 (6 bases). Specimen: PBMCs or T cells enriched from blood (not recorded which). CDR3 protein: CASSAGTSSHEQYF. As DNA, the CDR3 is TGTGCCAGCAGCGCCGGGACTTCTTCCCACGAGCAGTACTTC.